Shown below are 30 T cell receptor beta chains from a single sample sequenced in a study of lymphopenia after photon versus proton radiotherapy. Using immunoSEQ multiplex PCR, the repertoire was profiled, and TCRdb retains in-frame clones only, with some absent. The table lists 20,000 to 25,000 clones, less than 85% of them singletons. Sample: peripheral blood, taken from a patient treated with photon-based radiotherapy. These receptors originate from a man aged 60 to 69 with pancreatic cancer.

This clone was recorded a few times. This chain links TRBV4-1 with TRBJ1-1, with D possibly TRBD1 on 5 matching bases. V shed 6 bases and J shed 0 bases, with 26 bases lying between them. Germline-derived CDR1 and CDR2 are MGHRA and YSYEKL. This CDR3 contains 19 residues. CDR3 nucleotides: TGCGCCAGCAGTTTTTCTTCTAAGGGGAATGGAAGAATGAACACTGAAGCTTTCTTT. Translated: CASSFSSKGNGRMNTEAFF.

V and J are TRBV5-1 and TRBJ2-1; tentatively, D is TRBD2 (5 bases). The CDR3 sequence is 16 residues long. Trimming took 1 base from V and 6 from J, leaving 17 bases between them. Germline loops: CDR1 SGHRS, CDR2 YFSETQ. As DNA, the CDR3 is TGCGCCAGCAGCTTGTTCGTAGGGCTAGCTGTCAATGAGCAGTTCTTC. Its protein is CASSLFVGLAVNEQFF.

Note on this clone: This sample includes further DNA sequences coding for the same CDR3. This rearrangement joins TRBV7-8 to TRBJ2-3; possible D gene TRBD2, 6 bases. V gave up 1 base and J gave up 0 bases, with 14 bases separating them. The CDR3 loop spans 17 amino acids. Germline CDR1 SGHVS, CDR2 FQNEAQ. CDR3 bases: TGTGCCAGCAGCTTAGTAAGTGCGGGAACTAGCACAGATACGCAGTATTTT. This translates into CASSLVSAGTSTDTQYF.

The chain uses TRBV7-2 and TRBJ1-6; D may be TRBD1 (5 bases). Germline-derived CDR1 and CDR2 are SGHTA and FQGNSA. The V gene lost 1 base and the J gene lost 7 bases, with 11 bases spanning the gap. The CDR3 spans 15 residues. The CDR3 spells CASSLVGGANSPLHF. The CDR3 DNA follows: TGTGCCAGCAGCTTAGTTGGCGGGGCGAATTCACCCCTCCACTTT.

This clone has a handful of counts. The CDR3 nucleotides are TGTGCCAGCAGCCCCCAGATCGGGCAGCCCCAGCATTTT. As protein: CASSPQIGQPQHF. The J gene is TRBJ1-5, the V gene TRBV7-2, with D uncertain. V dropped 5 bases and J dropped 7 bases, with 12 bases sitting between them. CDR1 is SGHTA, CDR2 FQGNSA, per germline. This CDR3 contains 13 residues.

The CDR3 loop reads CASSLALAGSSTDTQYF. In nucleotides, the CDR3 is TGCGCCAGCAGCTTGGCTCTGGCGGGTTCGAGCACAGATACGCAGTATTTT. The rearrangement links TRBV5-1 to TRBJ2-3, with a tentative D call TRBD2 (5 bases). V dropped 0 bases and J dropped 0 bases, with 14 bases sitting between them. The CDR3 is made up of 17 amino acids. The germline V gene encodes CDR1 SGHRS and CDR2 YFSETQ.

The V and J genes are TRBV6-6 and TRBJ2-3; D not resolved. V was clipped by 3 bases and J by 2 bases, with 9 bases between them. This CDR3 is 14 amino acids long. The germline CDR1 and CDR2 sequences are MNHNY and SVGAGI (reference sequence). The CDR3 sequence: CASSYYGVTDTQYF. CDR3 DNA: TGTGCCAGCAGTTATTACGGAGTCACAGATACGCAGTATTTT.

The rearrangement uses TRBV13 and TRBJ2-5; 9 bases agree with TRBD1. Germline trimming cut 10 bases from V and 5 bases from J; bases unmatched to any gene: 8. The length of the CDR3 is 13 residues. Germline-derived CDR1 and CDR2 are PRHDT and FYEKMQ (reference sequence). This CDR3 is CATKDRGVETQYF. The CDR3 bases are TGTGCCACTAAGGACAGGGGTGTGGAGACCCAGTACTTC.

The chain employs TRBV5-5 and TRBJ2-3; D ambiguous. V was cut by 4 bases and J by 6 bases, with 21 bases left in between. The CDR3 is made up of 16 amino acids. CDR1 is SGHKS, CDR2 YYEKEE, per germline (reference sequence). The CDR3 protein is CASSPTPGRLADTQYF. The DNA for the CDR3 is TGTGCCAGCAGCCCCACCCCCGGTCGTCTGGCCGATACGCAGTATTTT.

CDR3 residues: CASSLAGAGKRIYGYTF. In nucleotides, the CDR3 is TGCGCCAGCAGCTTGGCCGGGGCAGGGAAGAGAATCTATGGCTACACCTTC. V is TRBV5-1 and J is TRBJ1-2, with a weak D call TRBD1 (5 bases). CDR1 is SGHRS, CDR2 YFSETQ, per germline. Trimming stripped 0 bases from V and 4 bases from J, with 19 bases between. The CDR3 length is 17 residues.

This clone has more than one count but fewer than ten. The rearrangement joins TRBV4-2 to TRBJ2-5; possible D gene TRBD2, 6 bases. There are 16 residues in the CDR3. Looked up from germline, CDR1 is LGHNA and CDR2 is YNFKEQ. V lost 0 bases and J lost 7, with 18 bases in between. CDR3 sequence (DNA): TGTGCCAGCAGCCAAGAGGGGTCGCGGGGCATCGGGACCCAGTACTTC. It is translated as CASSQEGSRGIGTQYF.

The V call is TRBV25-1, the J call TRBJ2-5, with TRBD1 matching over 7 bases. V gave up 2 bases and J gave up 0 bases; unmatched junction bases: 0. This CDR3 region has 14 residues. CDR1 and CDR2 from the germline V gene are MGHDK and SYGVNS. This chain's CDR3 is CASSERGHQETQYF. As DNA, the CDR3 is TGTGCCAGCAGTGAAAGGGGGCACCAAGAGACCCAGTACTTC.

The CDR3: CASSLDGAGTEAFF. CDR3 in DNA: TGTGCCAGCAGCTTAGATGGGGCTGGGACTGAAGCTTTCTTT. The J gene is TRBJ1-1, the V gene TRBV7-3; TRBD1 is a possible D gene (5 bases). This CDR3 has 14 amino acids. With 2 bases removed from V and 5 bases from J, the gap between germline ends came to 12 bases. Germline-derived CDR1 and CDR2 are SGHTA and FQGTGA.

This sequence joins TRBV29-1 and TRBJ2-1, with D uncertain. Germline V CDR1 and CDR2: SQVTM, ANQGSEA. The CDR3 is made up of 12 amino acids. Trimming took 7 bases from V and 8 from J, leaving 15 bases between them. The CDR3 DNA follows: TGCAGCGGATTAGTAACGGTCCATGAGCAGTTCTTC. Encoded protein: CSGLVTVHEQFF.

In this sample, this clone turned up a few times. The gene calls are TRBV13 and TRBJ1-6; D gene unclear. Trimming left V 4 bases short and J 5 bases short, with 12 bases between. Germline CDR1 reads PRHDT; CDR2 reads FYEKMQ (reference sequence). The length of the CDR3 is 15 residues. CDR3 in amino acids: CASSYQTENNSPLHF. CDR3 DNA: TGTGCCAGCAGCTACCAGACGGAGAATAATTCACCCCTCCACTTT.

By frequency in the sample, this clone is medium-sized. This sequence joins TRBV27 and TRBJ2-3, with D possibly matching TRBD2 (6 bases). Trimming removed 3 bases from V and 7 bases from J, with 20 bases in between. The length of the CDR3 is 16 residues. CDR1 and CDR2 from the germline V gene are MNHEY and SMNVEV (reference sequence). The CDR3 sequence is CASSFIGGTGGHTQYF. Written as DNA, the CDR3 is TGTGCCAGCAGTTTTATTGGGGGGACGGGTGGGCATACGCAGTATTTT.

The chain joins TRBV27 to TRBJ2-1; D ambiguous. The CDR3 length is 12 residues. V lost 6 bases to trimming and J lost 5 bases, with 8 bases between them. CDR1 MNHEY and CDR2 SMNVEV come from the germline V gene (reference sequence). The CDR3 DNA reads TGTGCCAGCAGCTCCCCTAACAATGAGCAGTTCTTC. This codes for CASSSPNNEQFF.

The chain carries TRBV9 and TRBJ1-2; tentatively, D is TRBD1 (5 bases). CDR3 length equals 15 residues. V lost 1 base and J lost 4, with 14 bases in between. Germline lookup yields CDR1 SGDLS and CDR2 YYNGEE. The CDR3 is CASSVYSGGGYGYTF. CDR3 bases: TGTGCCAGCAGCGTATATTCCGGGGGAGGCTATGGCTACACCTTC.

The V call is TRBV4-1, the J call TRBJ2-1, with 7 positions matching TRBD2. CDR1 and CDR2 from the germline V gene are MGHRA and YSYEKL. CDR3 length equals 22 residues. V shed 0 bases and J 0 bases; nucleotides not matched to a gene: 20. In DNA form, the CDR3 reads TGCGCCAGCAGCCAAGATCGACCCGGGGCGGGGGACGGCCTTAGCTCCTACAATGAGCAGTTCTTC. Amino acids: CASSQDRPGAGDGLSSYNEQFF.

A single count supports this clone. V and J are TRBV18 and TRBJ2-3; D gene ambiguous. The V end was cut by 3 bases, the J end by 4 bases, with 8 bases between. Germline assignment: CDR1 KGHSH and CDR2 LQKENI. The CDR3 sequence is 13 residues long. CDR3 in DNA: TGTGCCAGCTCACCGTCTGCCGCAGATACGCAGTATTTT. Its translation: CASSPSAADTQYF.

The DNA of the CDR3 is TGTGCCAGCAGCTTAGCGTTGGGGGGCGGGTATGGCTACACCTTC. Its protein product is CASSLALGGGYGYTF. This chain uses TRBV7-6 with TRBJ1-2; D possibly corresponds to TRBD1 (6 bases). The CDR3 contains 15 residues. The germline V and J ends were trimmed by 0 bases and 5 bases, with 13 bases remaining between them. Germline V gene lookup returns CDR1 SGHVS and CDR2 FNYEAQ.

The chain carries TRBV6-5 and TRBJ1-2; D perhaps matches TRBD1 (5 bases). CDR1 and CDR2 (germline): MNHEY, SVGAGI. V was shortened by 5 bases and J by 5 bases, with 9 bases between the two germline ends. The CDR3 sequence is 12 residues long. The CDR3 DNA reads TGTGCCAGCAGTCCGGACAAGTATGGCTACACCTTC. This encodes CASSPDKYGYTF.

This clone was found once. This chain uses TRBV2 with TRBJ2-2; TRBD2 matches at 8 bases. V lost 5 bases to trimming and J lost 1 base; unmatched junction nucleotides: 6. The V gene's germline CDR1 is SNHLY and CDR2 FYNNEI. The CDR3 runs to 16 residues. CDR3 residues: CASSSTAGGNTGELFF. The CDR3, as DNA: TGTGCCAGCAGTTCCACCGCGGGGGGGAACACCGGGGAGCTGTTTTTT. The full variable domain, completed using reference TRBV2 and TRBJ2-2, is EPEVTQTPSHQVTQMGQEVILRCVPISNHLYFYWYRQILGQKVEFLVSFYNNEISEKSEIFDDQFSVERPDGSNFTLKIRSTKLEDSAMYFCASSSTAGGNTGELFFGEGSRLTVL.

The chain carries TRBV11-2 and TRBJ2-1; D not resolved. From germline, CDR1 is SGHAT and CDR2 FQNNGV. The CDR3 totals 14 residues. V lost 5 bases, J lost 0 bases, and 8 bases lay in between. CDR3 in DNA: TGTGCCAGCAGCCCTGAACCCTCCTACAATGAGCAGTTCTTC. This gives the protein CASSPEPSYNEQFF.

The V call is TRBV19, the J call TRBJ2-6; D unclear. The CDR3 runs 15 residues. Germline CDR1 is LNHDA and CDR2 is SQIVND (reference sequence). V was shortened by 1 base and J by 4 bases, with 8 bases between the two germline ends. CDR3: CASSIGRAGANVLTF. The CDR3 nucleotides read TGTGCCAGTAGTATAGGAAGGGCCGGGGCCAACGTCCTGACTTTC.

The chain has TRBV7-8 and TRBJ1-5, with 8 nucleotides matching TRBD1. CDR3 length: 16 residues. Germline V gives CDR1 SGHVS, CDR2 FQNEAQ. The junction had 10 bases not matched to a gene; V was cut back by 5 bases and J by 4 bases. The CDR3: CASSLDRVTPNQPQHF. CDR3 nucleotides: TGTGCCAGCAGCCTGGACAGGGTCACACCTAATCAGCCCCAGCATTTT.

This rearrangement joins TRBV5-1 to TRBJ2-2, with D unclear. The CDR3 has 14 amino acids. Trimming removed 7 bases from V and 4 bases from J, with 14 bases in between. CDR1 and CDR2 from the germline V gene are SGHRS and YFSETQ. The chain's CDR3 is CASSVVDPTGELFF. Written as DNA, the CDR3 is TGCGCCAGCTCAGTAGTCGATCCCACCGGGGAGCTGTTTTTT.

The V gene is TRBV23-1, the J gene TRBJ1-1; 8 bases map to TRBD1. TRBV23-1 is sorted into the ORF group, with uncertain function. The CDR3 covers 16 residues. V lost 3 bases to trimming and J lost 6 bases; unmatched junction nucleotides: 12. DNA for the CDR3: TGCGCCAGCAGTCAGTTGGACAGGGAACTTGGAGCTGAAGCTTTCTTT. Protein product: CASSQLDRELGAEAFF.

CDR3 coding DNA: TGTGCCAGCAGCTTAGGTGCTGGGGCTAGGAGTGGAAACACCATATATTTT. This gives the protein CASSLGAGARSGNTIYF. The rearrangement links TRBV11-2 to TRBJ1-3; maybe TRBD1 (5 bases). The CDR3 is made up of 17 amino acids. The germline V and J ends were trimmed by 1 base and 3 bases, with 16 bases remaining between them. CDR1 is SGHAT and CDR2 is FQNNGV in the germline V gene.

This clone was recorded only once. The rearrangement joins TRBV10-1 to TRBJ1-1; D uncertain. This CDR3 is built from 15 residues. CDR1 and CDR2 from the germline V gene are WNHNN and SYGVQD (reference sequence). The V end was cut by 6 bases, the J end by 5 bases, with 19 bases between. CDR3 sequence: CASSSRIGGKTEAFF. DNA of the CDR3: TGCGCCAGCAGCTCACGTATAGGAGGGAAAACTGAAGCTTTCTTT.